The 13 T cell receptor beta chains below come from one sample, sequenced in a study of blood T cells in healthy people across ages. Primed by a sample-barcoded 5' primer and a J-beta primer mix, a second PCR proceeded for about 7 to 11 cycles. TCRdb processed the 5' RACE reads anew with MiXCR; each CDR3 protein has one entry. The top ten hold approximately 17% of the sample, which has about 1 million distinct CDR3 sequences, around 45% seen once. The specimen sequenced was blood. The receptor source for this set is a woman aged 55-70 years in good health.

V is TRBV27 and J is TRBJ2-3; no definite D call. Germline V lookup: CDR1 MNHEY, CDR2 SMNVEV (reference sequence). The CDR3 totals 15 residues. V lost 1 base and J lost 1, with 9 bases in between. The DNA for the CDR3 is TGTGCCAGCAGTTTATTGCAGAGTGGCACAGATACGCAGTATTTT. Translation: CASSLLQSGTDTQYF.

This clonotype occurred a few times. The V call is TRBV29-1, the J call TRBJ2-1; 8 nucleotides align to TRBD2. In germline, CDR1 is SQVTM, CDR2 ANQGSEA. V lost 7 bases and J lost 10; bases outside the gene matches: 15. The length of the CDR3 is 14 residues. The CDR3 reads CSGARGAGVREQFF. The CDR3 DNA sequence: TGCAGCGGGGCTCGGGGAGCGGGAGTCCGGGAGCAGTTCTTC.

Only a few counts were recorded for this clonotype. The V call is TRBV5-1, the J call TRBJ2-1; TRBD2 agrees at 11 bases. The CDR3 is 16 amino acids. CDR1 and CDR2 (germline): SGHRS, YFSETQ. V was pared by 4 bases and J by 1 base, with 4 bases of the junction left unmatched. The CDR3 reads CASSVGLAVSYNEQFF. CDR3 bases: TGCGCCAGCAGCGTGGGACTAGCGGTATCCTACAATGAGCAGTTCTTC.

The DNA for the CDR3 is TGTGCCAGCAGCTCTGGACAGGGGGTATGGGCCCAGCATTTT. Protein: CASSSGQGVWAQHF. The chain carries TRBV7-2 and TRBJ1-5, with 10 bases lining up with TRBD1. The CDR3 runs 14 residues. Per germline, CDR1 SGHTA and CDR2 FQGNSA. The V gene end was trimmed by 4 bases and the J gene end by 11 bases; junction bases not matched to a gene: 8. Together with reference TRBV7-2 and TRBJ1-5, the CDR3 gives the full variable domain: GAGVSQSPSNKVTEKGKDVELRCDPISGHTALYWYRQSLGQGLEFLIYFQGNSAPDKSGLPSDRFSAERTGGSVSTLTIQRTQQEDSAVYLCASSSGQGVWAQHFGDGTRLSIL.

Details on this clonotype: At one of its ends the junction is not consistent with the germline gene, which may arise from a read error. The chain has TRBV2 and TRBJ2-7, with TRBD1 identical over 9 bases. Germline V gene sequence: CDR1 SNHLY, CDR2 FYNNEI. The CDR3 length is 15 residues. In nucleotides, the CDR3 is TGTGCCAGCACTGAACAGGGGGCCGGGTTCTACGAGCAGTACTTC. It yields the protein CASTEQGAGFYEQYF.

The gene calls are TRBV3-1 and TRBJ2-5; 13 bases agree with TRBD2. With V trimmed by 4 bases and J by 3 bases, 8 bases remained unmatched. CDR1 LGHDT and CDR2 YNNKEL come from the germline V gene (reference sequence). CDR3 size: 17 residues. CDR3 amino acids: CASSRRLAGGSKETQYF. CDR3 sequence (DNA): TGTGCCAGCAGCCGACGACTAGCGGGAGGCTCGAAAGAGACCCAGTACTTC.

The V and J genes are TRBV27 and TRBJ1-5; unclear D gene. Germline CDR1 MNHEY, CDR2 SMNVEV (reference sequence). The CDR3 runs to 13 residues. Trimming pared 6 bases from V and 6 bases from J, leaving 12 bases between. The CDR3 nucleotides are TGTGCCAGCAGCCGAGGGTTGGGTCAGCCCCAGCATTTT. It is translated as CASSRGLGQPQHF.

This chain links TRBV7-9 with TRBJ2-3; 10 bases align to TRBD2. The CDR3 has 17 residues. V trimming: 6 bases; J trimming: 2 bases; junction bases outside the gene matches: 11. Germline CDR1 SEHNR, CDR2 FQNEAQ (reference sequence). CDR3 in amino acids: CASRPPKLAGITDTQYF. CDR3 nucleotide sequence: TGTGCCAGCAGGCCCCCGAAACTAGCGGGGATCACAGATACGCAGTATTTT.

The genes are TRBV29-1 and TRBJ2-5, with D tentatively TRBD1 (6 bases). The CDR3 has 13 residues. Trimming removed 4 bases from V and 0 bases from J, with 9 bases in between. Germline CDR1 SQVTM, CDR2 ANQGSEA. DNA of the CDR3: TGCAGCGTTGCAGGGGTGGACCAAGAGACCCAGTACTTC. This encodes CSVAGVDQETQYF.

The chain carries TRBV5-1 and TRBJ2-3; possibly TRBD1 or TRBD2 for D (5 bases each). This CDR3 spans 19 amino acids. Germline V gene lookup returns CDR1 SGHRS and CDR2 YFSETQ. The V gene lost 0 bases and the J gene lost 4 bases, with 24 bases spanning the gap. The CDR3 sequence is CASSLVGRGGLGVADTQYF. CDR3 sequence (DNA): TGCGCCAGCAGCTTGGTTGGCCGGGGCGGCTTAGGAGTCGCAGATACGCAGTATTTT. The full variable domain, with the rest looked up from reference TRBV5-1 and TRBJ2-3, is KAGVTQTPRYLIKTRGQQVTLSCSPISGHRSVSWYQQTPGQGLQFLFEYFSETQRNKGNFPGRFSGRQFSNSRSEMNVSTLELGDSALYLCASSLVGRGGLGVADTQYFGPGTRLTVL.

The sample holds a few counts of this clonotype. V and J are TRBV5-5 and TRBJ2-5; no reliable D call. The J call is doubtful: the DNA matches TRBJ2-7 better. The CDR3 totals 15 residues. Looked up from germline, CDR1 is SGHKS and CDR2 is YYEKEE (reference sequence). The CDR3 reads CASSLEDPRTDEQYF. CDR3 nucleotide sequence: TGTGCCAGCAGCTTGGAGGACCCCAGAACCGACGAGCAGTACTTC.

This clonotype was seen only a few times. The genes are TRBV15 and TRBJ1-6, with a weak D call TRBD1 (5 bases). Between the trimmed V and J ends, which lost 1 base and 7 bases, there was a span of 11 bases. Germline V gene sequence: CDR1 LNHNV, CDR2 YYDKDF (reference sequence). The CDR3 runs 15 residues. The chain's CDR3 is CATSRVRGENSPLHF. The CDR3 DNA follows: TGTGCCACCAGCAGAGTACGGGGGGAGAATTCACCCCTCCACTTT.

Comments on this clonotype: An end of the junction does not agree with germline; a read error may underlie this. V is TRBV5-1 and J is TRBJ2-5; 12 bases are shared with TRBD1. This CDR3 is built from 13 residues. Germline CDR1 SGHRS, CDR2 YFSETQ. In DNA form, the CDR3 reads TGCGCCAGCGGGACAGGGGGCCGAGAGATCCAGTACTTC. This gives the protein CASGTGGREIQYF.